The sample holds one count of the clone carrying this TCR beta chain. The data stem from a study of blood T cell repertoires in COVID-19. At the level of the study: Sites in the United States, Italy and Spain provided acute and convalescent COVID-19 samples.

Data came from immunoSEQ multiplex PCR; TCRdb stores just in-frame clones and leaves some out. This sample has around 140,000 clones, with about 86% found just once. CDR1 and CDR2 from the germline V gene are SGHAT and FQNNGV. CDR3 size: 16 residues. Trimming removed 3 bases from V and 1 base from J; junction bases left unmatched: 8. The sample comprised peripheral blood. The sequence was collected from a woman aged 55-75 years with active or convalescent COVID-19. The genes are TRBV11-2 and TRBJ2-7; the match to TRBD2 covers 8 bases. The CDR3 coding sequence is TGTGCCAGCAGCTTTTCTCCGGGACTAGGTTCCTACGAGCAGTACTTC. It is translated as CASSFSPGLGSYEQYF.